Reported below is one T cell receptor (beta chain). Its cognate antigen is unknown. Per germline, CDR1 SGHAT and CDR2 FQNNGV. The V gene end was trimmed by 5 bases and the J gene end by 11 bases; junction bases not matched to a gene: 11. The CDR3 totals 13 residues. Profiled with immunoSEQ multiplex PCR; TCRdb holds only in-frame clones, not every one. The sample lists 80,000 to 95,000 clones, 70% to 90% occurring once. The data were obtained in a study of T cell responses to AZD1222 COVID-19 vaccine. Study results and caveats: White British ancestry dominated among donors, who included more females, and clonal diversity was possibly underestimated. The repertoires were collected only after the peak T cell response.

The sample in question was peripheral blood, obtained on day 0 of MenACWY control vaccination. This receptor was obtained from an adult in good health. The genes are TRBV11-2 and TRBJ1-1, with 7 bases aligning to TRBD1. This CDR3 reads CASSTQQGTEAFF. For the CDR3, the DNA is TGTGCCAGCAGCACTCAACAGGGGACAGAGGCTTTCTTT.